Sequencing of this T cell receptor beta chain was carried out in a study of early T cells in non-severe SARS-CoV-2 infection. This clonotype showed up many times. TCRdb fed the 5' RACE reads into MiXCR, producing one record per CDR3 protein. The sample lists approximately 60,000 distinct CDR3 sequences, more than 7% occurring once. CDR1 KGHDR and CDR2 SFDVKD come from the germline V gene. The CDR3 is 14 amino acids. Trimming left V 0 bases short and J 1 base short, with 6 bases between. This receptor was taken from an adult who was a healthcare worker with PCR-confirmed SARS-CoV-2 infection or an uninfected control (not recorded which). The rearrangement joins TRBV24-1 to TRBJ2-7; D perhaps matches TRBD2 (6 bases). The sample here was whole blood, taken at baseline. DNA for the CDR3: TGTGCCACCAGTGATTTGGGAGGGTCCTACGAGCAGTACTTC. It encodes CATSDLGGSYEQYF.